Below are 15 T cell receptor beta chains sequenced from a single sample in a study of human T cells and chemical hapten exposure (dated by TCRdb to the early 2020s). Libraries were built with RACE. TCRdb shows the sequencer as NextSeq 500. Using fastp trimming at Q25 and MiXCR clonotype assembly, TCRdb reanalyzed the public sequencing data and kept in-frame beta chains. Each CDR3 protein gets just one entry, which takes the most common genes and DNA from the rows behind it. This sample is represented by over 50,000 distinct CDR3 sequences; approximately 9.6% of them were singletons. The ten largest clones capture 9.6% of the sample. The time point label, as the study defines it: pre-sensitization, week 0. Sample treatment or condition, as interpreted from the label and publication: therapeutic diphenylcyclopropenone sensitization with weekly scalp DPC. Unfractionated whole blood was collected in Tempus Blood RNA tubes, and total RNA was extracted from that blood.

Material: whole blood, obtained in connection with sensitization to the hapten diphenylcyclopropenone (DPC). The receptors originated from a woman aged 30 to 39 with alopecia areata. Some clones in this sample may be carry-over from other donors' samples.

This clonotype was observed at least ten times. Mismatch with germline at one junction end may stem from a read error. This sequence joins TRBV2 and TRBJ2-7, with 8 nucleotides matching TRBD1. The CDR3 runs to 13 residues. Germline CDR1 is SNHLY and CDR2 is FYNNEI. The CDR3 is CASSPDRGRYLLF. CDR3 DNA sequence: TGTGCCAGCAGTCCTGACAGGGGAAGGTACTTACTCTTC.

This rearrangement joins TRBV5-1 to TRBJ2-1, with D perhaps TRBD2 (6 bases). The V and J ends lost 0 bases and 4 bases respectively, with 11 bases between them. The CDR3 totals 15 residues. CDR1 is SGHRS, CDR2 YFSETQ, per germline. CDR3 in amino acids: CASSLELAEYNEQFF. CDR3 DNA sequence: TGCGCCAGCAGCTTGGAATTAGCGGAGTACAATGAGCAGTTCTTC.

This clonotype was seen a handful of times. This chain links TRBV12-3 or TRBV12-4 with TRBJ2-7, with TRBD2 matching over 10 bases. The CDR3 is made up of 15 amino acids. Trimming removed 6 bases from V and 6 bases from J; junction bases left unmatched: 11. CDR3 in DNA: TGTGCCAGCAGCTCGCTTAGCGGGGGGCCCCGCGAGCAGTACTTC. Translated, it gives CASSSLSGGPREQYF.

This clonotype was seen a handful of times. The rearrangement links TRBV3-1 to TRBJ1-5; the D gene is possibly TRBD1 (5 bases). Germline V gene sequence: CDR1 LGHDT, CDR2 YNNKEL (reference sequence). The V gene lost 1 base and the J gene lost 4 bases, with 14 bases spanning the gap. The CDR3 totals 16 residues. The CDR3 DNA follows: TGTGCCAGCAGCCAAGGGCAACGGAGGGGAAATCAGCCCCAGCATTTT. Translating gives CASSQGQRRGNQPQHF.

V usage is TRBV12-3 or TRBV12-4 and J usage is TRBJ1-1; D perhaps matches TRBD1 (6 bases). The germline V and J ends were trimmed by 2 bases and 5 bases, with 15 bases remaining between them. The CDR3 covers 15 residues. CDR3 protein: CASSLNSGAGTEAFF. In nucleotides, the CDR3 is TGTGCCAGCAGTTTAAACTCGGGGGCGGGTACTGAAGCTTTCTTT.

The chain carries TRBV7-9 and TRBJ2-3; unclear D gene. Between the trimmed V and J ends, which lost 4 bases and 6 bases, there was a span of 11 bases. CDR3 size: 13 residues. The germline V gene encodes CDR1 SEHNR and CDR2 FQNEAQ (reference sequence). CDR3: CASSSAYVDTQYF. CDR3 nucleotides: TGTGCCAGCAGCTCTGCGTACGTGGATACGCAGTATTTT.

This clonotype was counted between two and nine times. The chain couples TRBV20-1 to TRBJ1-3, with a tentative D call TRBD1 (6 bases). With 3 bases removed from V and 0 bases from J, the gap between germline ends came to 12 bases. The CDR3 contains 15 residues. Germline V gene data show CDR1 as DFQATT and CDR2 as SNEGSKA (reference sequence). The CDR3, as DNA: TGCAGTGCTAGGGAGGACAGCCGCTCTGGAAACACCATATATTTT. It encodes CSAREDSRSGNTIYF.

At least ten counts were recorded for this clonotype. The chain is built from TRBV6-2 or TRBV6-3 and TRBJ1-4; tentatively, D is TRBD1 (5 bases). With 2 bases removed from V and 6 bases from J, the gap between germline ends came to 16 bases. Per germline, CDR1 MNHEY and CDR2 SVGEGT. This CDR3 contains 16 residues. In nucleotides, the CDR3 is TGTGCCAGCAGTTACACCCCCGGGGGGACTGATGAAAAACTGTTTTTT. This translates into CASSYTPGGTDEKLFF.

The chain has TRBV5-8 and TRBJ2-3, with 12 bases fitting TRBD2. With 2 bases clipped from V and 8 bases from J, the junction kept 6 bases outside the gene matches. The CDR3 consists of 15 residues. Germline CDR1 and CDR2: SGHTS and YDEGEE. The CDR3 sequence is CASSFLAGGPGTQYF. CDR3 DNA: TGTGCCAGCAGCTTCCTAGCGGGGGGGCCCGGTACGCAGTATTTT.

The rearrangement links TRBV5-6 to TRBJ1-1; D is unclear. The germline CDR1 and CDR2 sequences are SGHDT and YYEEEE. The CDR3 has 15 residues. V was pared by 0 bases and J by 3 bases, with 12 bases between. CDR3: CASSLAGRTHTEAFF. In nucleotides, the CDR3 is TGTGCCAGCAGCTTGGCCGGACGGACCCACACTGAAGCTTTCTTT.

This chain uses TRBV4-3 with TRBJ2-1; the match to TRBD1 covers 9 bases. The length of the CDR3 is 15 residues. Germline V gene sequence: CDR1 LGHNA, CDR2 YSLEER. Trimming at V came to 0 bases and at J to 6 bases, leaving 3 bases not matched to a gene. CDR3 region: CASSQEGGQGNEQFF. CDR3 nucleotide sequence: TGCGCCAGCAGCCAAGAAGGGGGACAGGGCAATGAGCAGTTCTTC.

This clonotype has at least ten counts. The chain recombines TRBV19 with TRBJ1-5; no clear D. Germline V lookup: CDR1 LNHDA, CDR2 SQIVND (reference sequence). There are 14 residues in the CDR3. With 9 bases removed from V and 2 bases from J, the gap between germline ends came to 14 bases. The CDR3 DNA follows: TGTGCCAGCCGGGTGTCTGTTGGCAATCAGCCCCAGCATTTT. It codes for CASRVSVGNQPQHF.

The V gene is TRBV28, the J gene TRBJ2-7; D possibly corresponds to TRBD2 (6 bases). CDR3 length: 14 amino acids. Trimming removed 6 bases at V and 4 bases at J, with 16 bases between. Germline-derived CDR1 and CDR2 are MDHEN and SYDVKM. CDR3 amino acids: CASSMVLARYEQYF. DNA of the CDR3: TGTGCCAGCAGCATGGTCCTAGCGCGGTACGAGCAGTACTTC.

V and J are TRBV12-3 or TRBV12-4 and TRBJ2-3; a possible D gene is TRBD2 (5 bases). The CDR3 has 12 amino acids. Trimming stripped 6 bases from V and 3 bases from J, with 7 bases between. The CDR3 here is CASRWTTDTQYF. CDR3 nucleotides: TGTGCCAGCAGGTGGACTACAGATACGCAGTATTTT.

This clonotype was picked up a small number of times. The J gene is TRBJ2-5, the V gene TRBV11-2; 8 nucleotides line up with TRBD2. This CDR3 contains 17 residues. In germline, CDR1 is SGHAT, CDR2 FQNNGV. The junction had 12 bases not matched to a gene; V was cut back by 5 bases and J by 1 base. The CDR3 region is CASSLNLGLGTQETQYF. Here the CDR3 DNA reads TGTGCCAGCAGCCTAAACCTGGGACTAGGTACCCAAGAGACCCAGTACTTC.